Below are 26 T cell receptor beta chains sequenced from a single sample in a study of identical twins. MiXCR, applied by TCRdb to the 5' RACE reads, yields one record per CDR3 protein. The top ten clones hold around 1.9% of a sample with hundreds of thousands of distinct CDR3 sequences, approximately 6% of them seen once. The specimen sequenced was naive T cells sorted from blood. The receptors derive from a man aged 18 to 29 in good health.

This clonotype was seen many times. This sequence joins TRBV5-6 and TRBJ2-1; TRBD2 matches 9 bases. Germline V gives CDR1 SGHDT, CDR2 YYEEEE. This CDR3 contains 16 residues. V was clipped by 1 base and J by 7 bases; unmatched bases: 9. The CDR3: CASSLLGLAGSNEQFF. The CDR3 nucleotides are TGTGCCAGCAGCTTGCTAGGGCTAGCGGGATCTAATGAGCAGTTCTTC.

CDR3 sequence: CSVGQSSYNEQFF. In DNA form, the CDR3 reads TGCAGCGTTGGACAGAGCTCCTACAATGAGCAGTTCTTC. The chain combines TRBV29-1 with TRBJ2-1, with D possibly TRBD1 on 5 matching bases. Germline CDR1 and CDR2: SQVTM and ANQGSEA. V shed 4 bases and J shed 0 bases, with 7 bases lying between them. This CDR3 comprises 13 residues.

This clonotype was recorded many times. This sequence joins TRBV6-5 and TRBJ2-1, with TRBD1 as a possible D gene (6 bases). V was cut by 2 bases and J by 5 bases, with 13 bases left in between. CDR1 MNHEY and CDR2 SVGAGI come from the germline V gene. CDR3 length equals 15 residues. The CDR3 reads CASSYRRDKNNEQFF. CDR3 coding DNA: TGTGCCAGCAGTTACCGACGGGACAAGAACAATGAGCAGTTCTTC.

The chain uses TRBV19 and TRBJ2-2; no clear D gene. The CDR3 spans 15 residues. Germline CDR1 is LNHDA and CDR2 is SQIVND (reference sequence). V shed 5 bases and J shed 0 bases, with 10 bases lying between them. This chain's CDR3 is CASSRVGANTGELFF. In nucleotides, the CDR3 is TGTGCCAGTAGTCGGGTGGGTGCGAACACCGGGGAGCTGTTTTTT. The full variable domain, in which reference TRBV19 and TRBJ2-2 provide the parts outside the CDR3, is DGGITQSPKYLFRKEGQNVTLSCEQNLNHDAMYWYRQDPGQGLRLIYYSQIVNDFQKGDIAEGYSVSREKKESFPLTVTSAQKNPTAFYLCASSRVGANTGELFFGEGSRLTVL.

Many counts were recorded for this clonotype. The chain employs TRBV12-3 or TRBV12-4 and TRBJ1-6; D is perhaps TRBD1 (5 bases). Trimming took 6 bases from V and 10 from J, leaving 13 bases between them. There are 13 residues in the CDR3. The CDR3 here is CASRAVGPSPLHF. The CDR3 DNA follows: TGTGCCAGCAGGGCTGTGGGGCCCTCACCCCTCCACTTT.

The J gene is TRBJ2-1, the V gene TRBV30, with 14 bases identical to TRBD2. Germline CDR1 GTSNPN, CDR2 SVGIG (reference sequence). J gave up 7 bases and V 2 bases, and 4 bases lay outside the gene matches. CDR3 length: 15 amino acids. The CDR3 DNA reads TGTGCCTGGAGTCGGGGACTAGCGGGAGTAAATGAGCAGTTCTTC. Translated, it gives CAWSRGLAGVNEQFF.

The table lists this clonotype with many counts. The gene calls are TRBV9 and TRBJ2-2; a possible D gene is TRBD1 (5 bases). This CDR3 has 12 residues. Trimming shortened V by 6 bases and J by 7 bases, and 10 bases separated the two germline ends. Per the germline V gene, CDR1 is SGDLS and CDR2 is YYNGEE. The CDR3 region has the DNA TGTGCCAGCAACCAGGGTATCGGGGAGCTGTTTTTT. Protein product: CASNQGIGELFF.

This clonotype was seen a few times. V and J are TRBV7-9 and TRBJ2-6, with D unresolved. V shed 6 bases and J shed 0 bases, with 12 bases lying between them. Germline CDR1 SEHNR, CDR2 FQNEAQ (reference sequence). The CDR3 consists of 16 residues. CDR3 residues: CASSQGLGSGANVLTF. CDR3 nucleotides: TGTGCCAGCAGTCAAGGGCTCGGCTCTGGGGCCAACGTCCTGACTTTC.

This chain connects TRBV12-3 or TRBV12-4 to TRBJ2-1; D is possibly TRBD2 (6 bases). The CDR3 covers 13 residues. Trimming left V 7 bases short and J 8 bases short, with 15 bases between. CDR3 sequence reads: CASNHLAEDEQFF. As DNA, the CDR3 is TGTGCCAGCAACCACTTAGCGGAGGATGAGCAGTTCTTC.

The table lists this clonotype with a few counts. The V call is TRBV7-6, the J call TRBJ2-5; the D gene is possibly TRBD1 (5 bases). CDR3 size: 17 residues. V gave up 1 base and J gave up 1 base, with 16 bases separating them. CDR1 and CDR2 from the germline V gene are SGHVS and FNYEAQ. CDR3: CASSLGAGARAQETQYF. CDR3 DNA: TGTGCCAGCAGCTTAGGTGCTGGGGCTAGGGCCCAAGAGACCCAGTACTTC.

This clonotype was detected ten times or more. The rearrangement joins TRBV5-1 to TRBJ2-7; TRBD1 agrees at 9 bases. The germline V gene encodes CDR1 SGHRS and CDR2 YFSETQ. The CDR3 runs to 13 residues. The V gene end was trimmed by 7 bases and the J gene end by 7 bases; junction bases not matched to a gene: 9. The CDR3 nucleotides read TGCGCCAGCCGAACGGACAGGGGAGGTGAGCAGTACGTC. Protein product: CASRTDRGGEQYV.

This clonotype has ten or more counts. J is TRBJ2-2 and V is TRBV6-1, with D hard to call. V lost 4 bases, J lost 5 bases, and 8 bases lay in between. This CDR3 spans 13 amino acids. Looked up from germline, CDR1 is MNHNS and CDR2 is SASEGT. The CDR3 is CASSADLTGELFF. The CDR3, as DNA: TGTGCCAGCAGTGCGGACCTTACCGGGGAGCTGTTTTTT.

J is TRBJ2-7 and V is TRBV4-2; D is unclear. Between the trimmed V and J ends, which lost 0 bases and 0 bases, there was a span of 9 bases. Germline CDR1 and CDR2: LGHNA and YNFKEQ. This CDR3 is 15 amino acids long. The CDR3 loop is CASSQDITVSYEQYF. CDR3 nucleotide sequence: TGTGCCAGCAGCCAAGATATTACGGTCTCCTACGAGCAGTACTTC.

This clonotype was counted ten times or more. This chain links TRBV5-1 with TRBJ2-1; 10 bases align to TRBD2. The CDR3 is made up of 15 amino acids. Per the germline V gene, CDR1 is SGHRS and CDR2 is YFSETQ. The V gene end was trimmed by 1 base and the J gene end by 7 bases; junction bases not matched to a gene: 5. Here the CDR3 reads CASSLRSGRANEQFF. The CDR3 nucleotides are TGCGCCAGCAGCTTGCGAAGCGGGAGGGCAAATGAGCAGTTCTTC. The whole variable domain, filled in from reference TRBV5-1 and TRBJ2-1, reads KAGVTQTPRYLIKTRGQQVTLSCSPISGHRSVSWYQQTPGQGLQFLFEYFSETQRNKGNFPGRFSGRQFSNSRSEMNVSTLELGDSALYLCASSLRSGRANEQFFGPGTRLTVL.

The table lists this clonotype with many counts. This chain links TRBV20-1 with TRBJ2-1; 9 bases are a match to TRBD1. V trimming: 3 bases; J trimming: 7 bases; junction bases outside the gene matches: 7. Germline V gene sequence: CDR1 DFQATT, CDR2 SNEGSKA (reference sequence). The CDR3 has 14 residues. In nucleotides, the CDR3 is TGCAGTGCTAGGGACCAGACAGGGGGAAATGAGCAGTTCTTC. Amino acids: CSARDQTGGNEQFF.

This clonotype was observed at least ten times. V usage is TRBV3-1 and J usage is TRBJ2-7, with D possibly being TRBD2 (6 bases). Between the trimmed V and J ends, which lost 1 base and 3 bases, there was a span of 10 bases. The CDR3 is 14 residues long. CDR1 is LGHDT, CDR2 YNNKEL, per germline (reference sequence). CDR3 in DNA: TGTGCCAGCAGCCAAGCGAGTAGCGGCTACGAGCAGTACTTC. Translation gives CASSQASSGYEQYF.

This clonotype was found a few times. This rearrangement joins TRBV7-9 to TRBJ2-2, with D maybe TRBD1 (6 bases). CDR1 and CDR2 from the germline V gene are SEHNR and FQNEAQ (reference sequence). CDR3 length: 16 amino acids. V was cut by 4 bases and J by 4 bases, with 16 bases left in between. CDR3 residues: CASSSRLDRSTGELFF. CDR3 DNA sequence: TGTGCCAGCAGCTCCCGTTTGGACAGAAGCACCGGGGAGCTGTTTTTT. The variable domain in full, completed from reference TRBV7-9 and TRBJ2-2, reads DTGVSQNPRHKITKRGQNVTFRCDPISEHNRLYWYRQTLGQGPEFLTYFQNEAQLEKSRLLSDRFSAERPKGSFSTLEIQRTEQGDSAMYLCASSSRLDRSTGELFFGEGSRLTVL.

The chain combines TRBV20-1 with TRBJ1-5, with TRBD1 matching 8 bases. Germline lookup yields CDR1 DFQATT and CDR2 SNEGSKA (reference sequence). The V segment lost 6 bases and the J segment 4 bases; nucleotides outside the gene matches: 14. CDR3 length: 16 residues. CDR3 in amino acids: CSAGGQGGFWNQPQHF. The CDR3, as DNA: TGCAGTGCCGGAGGACAGGGTGGGTTTTGGAATCAGCCCCAGCATTTT.

The rearrangement joins TRBV20-1 to TRBJ1-4; D is ambiguous. CDR1 is DFQATT, CDR2 SNEGSKA, per germline (reference sequence). V lost 3 bases and J lost 8, with 13 bases in between. This CDR3 has 13 residues. CDR3 region: CSARHELGEKLFF. CDR3 in DNA: TGCAGTGCTAGGCACGAACTCGGGGAAAAACTGTTTTTT.

The J gene is TRBJ2-5, the V gene TRBV20-1, with 11 bases identical to TRBD2. Per germline, CDR1 DFQATT and CDR2 SNEGSKA (reference sequence). This CDR3 is built from 14 residues. Trimming removed 5 bases from V and 1 base from J; junction bases left unmatched: 3. CDR3 coding DNA: TGCAGTGCTCTAGCGGGAGGTGTCCAAGAGACCCAGTACTTC. This translates into CSALAGGVQETQYF.

The chain recombines TRBV12-5 with TRBJ2-1, with a possible D match to TRBD2 (5 bases). Per the germline V gene, CDR1 is LGHNT and CDR2 is FRNRAP. The CDR3 has 13 amino acids. Deletions cut 3 bases from V and 4 bases from J, with 7 bases between. The CDR3 nucleotides are TGTGCTAGTGGTTTTAGGGAGTACAATGAGCAGTTCTTC. This codes for CASGFREYNEQFF. Full variable domain (missing parts from reference TRBV12-5 and TRBJ2-1): DARVTQTPRHKVTEMGQEVTMRCQPILGHNTVFWYRQTMMQGLELLAYFRNRAPLDDSGMPKDRFSAEMPDATLATLKIQPSEPRDSAVYFCASGFREYNEQFFGPGTRLTVL.

There are a few counts of this clonotype. The chain is built from TRBV11-3 and TRBJ2-1, with 8 bases lining up with TRBD2. Germline V gene lookup returns CDR1 SGHNT and CDR2 YENEEA. CDR3 length: 17 residues. V shed 6 bases, J shed 3 bases, and the junction held 13 bases outside the gene matches. The CDR3 DNA reads TGTGCCAGCAGGCTCCCCGTGGAGGGGACTAGCTACAATGAGCAGTTCTTC. Translated: CASRLPVEGTSYNEQFF.

In nucleotides, the CDR3 is TGCAGCGTTGGAGAGGCAGCCTACGAGCAGTACTTC. Its translation: CSVGEAAYEQYF. The rearrangement links TRBV29-1 to TRBJ2-7; D uncertain. The CDR3 covers 12 residues. The V end was cut by 4 bases, the J end by 2 bases, with 9 bases between. Germline lookup yields CDR1 SQVTM and CDR2 ANQGSEA.

This clonotype was counted ten times or more. The chain has TRBV12-3 or TRBV12-4 and TRBJ2-1, with 13 nucleotides matching TRBD2. J gave up 5 bases and V 7 bases, and 8 bases lay outside the gene matches. This CDR3 is built from 16 residues. CDR3 loop: CASTPGLAGVHNEQFF. CDR3 bases: TGTGCCAGCACTCCCGGACTAGCGGGAGTCCACAATGAGCAGTTCTTC.

This clonotype was recorded a few times. The CDR3 DNA reads TGCAGTGCTAGTTCCCGGGGGAGATCCTACGAGCAGTACTTC. Translation: CSASSRGRSYEQYF. The V call is TRBV20-1, the J call TRBJ2-7; a weak D match, TRBD2 (6 bases). Trimming took off 3 bases at V and 1 base at J, with 13 bases between the two ends. Germline-derived CDR1 and CDR2 are DFQATT and SNEGSKA (reference sequence). The CDR3 contains 14 residues.

V usage is TRBV7-9 and J usage is TRBJ2-7, with D maybe TRBD2 (5 bases). CDR1 and CDR2 (germline): SEHNR, FQNEAQ (reference sequence). The CDR3 is 17 amino acids. V lost 3 bases, J lost 3 bases, and 21 bases lay in between. The CDR3 region has the DNA TGTGCCAGCAGCTTTGGTAGCGTGAGGCAACCGGACTACGAGCAGTACTTC. Its translation is CASSFGSVRQPDYEQYF.